This paragraph covers one TCR beta chain sequence. These data originate in a study of CXCR3-negative and CXCR3-positive naive CD8 T cells. cDNA libraries for TRB were generated by 5' RACE incorporating UMI labels. No DNA is given; TCRdb re-called the 5' RACE reads and lists each CDR3 protein once. Recorded for this sample: 35,000 to 40,000 distinct CDR3 sequences. This CDR3 region has 12 residues. Using triplicate sorts, 300,000 cells were collected each time from every CD8+ T cell subset. V is TRBV12-3 or TRBV12-4 and J is TRBJ1-3. The source of this sequence is a human donor in good health. Some clones in this sample may be carry-over from other donors' samples. Material for sequencing was memory CD8+ T cells from blood. CDR3 region: CASSLSQTTIYF.